The rows below give T cell receptor beta chains drawn from one sample of a study of T cells in localized non-small cell lung cancer. Measured with immunoSEQ multiplex PCR; TCRdb has only the in-frame clones, and not every one. Here the sample spans around 20,000 clones, 70% to 90% being singletons. Material: peripheral blood, obtained before any cancer treatment. The receptors were gathered from a man aged 40 to 70 with stage I lung adenocarcinoma. The conserved cysteine and the conserved F or W are not part of the CDR3 here.

CDR3 protein: ARSLVASGGAYEQY
V gene: TRBV5-3

CDR3 protein: ASSLRTAGARNEQY
V gene: TRBV27

CDR3 protein: ATSRDRKGATNEKLF
V gene: TRBV15

CDR3 protein: SAANEKLF
V gene: TRBV20-1

CDR3 protein: ASSQVDMGFSYEQY
V gene: TRBV4-1

CDR3 protein: ASSFMSLRSDTQY
V gene: TRBV7-2

CDR3 protein: ASSLAYEQY
V gene: TRBV5-5

CDR3 protein: ASSNLQPANEQF
V gene: TRBV2

CDR3 protein: ASKYGGGAYEQY
V gene: TRBV6-1

CDR3 protein: AISESPRGSEQY
V gene: TRBV10-3

CDR3 protein: ASSLAGGSSYEQY
V gene: TRBV5-6

CDR3 protein: ATQREAAYEQY
V gene: TRBV2

CDR3 protein: ASSLGGINEKLF
V gene: TRBV5-1

CDR3 protein: ASSRMARAGGPSEQY
V gene: TRBV9

CDR3 protein: ASRNTDTQY
V gene: TRBV6-5

CDR3 protein: TSSQDGPGQF
V gene: TRBV1